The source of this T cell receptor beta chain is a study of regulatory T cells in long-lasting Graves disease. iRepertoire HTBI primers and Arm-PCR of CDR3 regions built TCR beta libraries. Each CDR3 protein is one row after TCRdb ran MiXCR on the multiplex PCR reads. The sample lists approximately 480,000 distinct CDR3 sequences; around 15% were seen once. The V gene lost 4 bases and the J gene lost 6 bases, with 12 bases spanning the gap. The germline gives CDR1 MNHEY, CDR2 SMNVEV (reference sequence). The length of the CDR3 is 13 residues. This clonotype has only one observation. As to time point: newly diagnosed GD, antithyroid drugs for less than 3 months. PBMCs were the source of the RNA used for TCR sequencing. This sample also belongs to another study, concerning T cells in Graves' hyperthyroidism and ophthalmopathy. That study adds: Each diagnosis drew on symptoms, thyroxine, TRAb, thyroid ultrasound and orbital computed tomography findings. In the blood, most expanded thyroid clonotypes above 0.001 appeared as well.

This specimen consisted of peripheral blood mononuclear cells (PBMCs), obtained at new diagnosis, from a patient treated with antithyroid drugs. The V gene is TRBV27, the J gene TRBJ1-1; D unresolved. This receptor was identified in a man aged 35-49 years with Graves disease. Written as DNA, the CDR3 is TGTGCCAGCAGTTACGAGGTTGGGGCTGAAGCTTTCTTT. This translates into CASSYEVGAEAFF.